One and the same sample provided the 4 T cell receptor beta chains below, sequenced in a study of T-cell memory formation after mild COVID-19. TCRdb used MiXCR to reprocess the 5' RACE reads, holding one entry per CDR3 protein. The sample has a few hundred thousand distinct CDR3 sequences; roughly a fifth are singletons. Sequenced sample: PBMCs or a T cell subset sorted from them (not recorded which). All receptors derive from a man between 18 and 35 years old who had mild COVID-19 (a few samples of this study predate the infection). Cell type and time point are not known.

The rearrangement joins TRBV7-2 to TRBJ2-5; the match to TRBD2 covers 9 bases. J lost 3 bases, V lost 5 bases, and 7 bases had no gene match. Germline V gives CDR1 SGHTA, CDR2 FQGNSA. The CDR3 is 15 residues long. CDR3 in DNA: TGTGCCAGCAGCCAGGGAGCGGGGGGCAAAGAGACCCAGTACTTC. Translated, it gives CASSQGAGGKETQYF.

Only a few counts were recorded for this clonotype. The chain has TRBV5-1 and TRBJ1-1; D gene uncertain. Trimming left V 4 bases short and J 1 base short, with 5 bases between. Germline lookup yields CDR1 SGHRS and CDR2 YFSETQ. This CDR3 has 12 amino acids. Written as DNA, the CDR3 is TGCGCCAGCAGCACGGAGAACACTGAAGCTTTCTTT. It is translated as CASSTENTEAFF.

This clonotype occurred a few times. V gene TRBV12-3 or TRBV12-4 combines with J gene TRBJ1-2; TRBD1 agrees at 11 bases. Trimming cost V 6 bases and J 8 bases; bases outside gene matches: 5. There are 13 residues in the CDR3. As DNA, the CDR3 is TGTGCCAGCAGGCGGACAGGGGGCCAAGGCTACACCTTC. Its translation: CASRRTGGQGYTF.

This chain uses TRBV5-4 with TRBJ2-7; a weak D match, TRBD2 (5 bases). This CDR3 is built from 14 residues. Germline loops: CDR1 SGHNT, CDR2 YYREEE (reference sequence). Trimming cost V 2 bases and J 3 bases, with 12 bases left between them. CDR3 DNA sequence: TGTGCCAGCAGCTTACCCACCCGGGGCTACGAGCAGTACTTC. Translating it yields CASSLPTRGYEQYF.